This TCR beta chain appears in the sequencing data of a study of OX40 agonist ivuxolimab in advanced cancers. The ends were cut back, 8 bases at V and 8 bases at J, with 11 bases in the middle. The V gene's germline CDR1 is LNHDA and CDR2 SQIVND (reference sequence). The CDR3 extends over 11 amino acids. Sequenced by immunoSEQ multiplex PCR; TCRdb stores in-frame clones only, minus some. The table includes over 85,000 clones, 86% detected once. The source is an adult with an advanced solid tumor such as melanoma, head and neck, liver or kidney cancer. The sequencing here drew on CD4+ or CD8+ T cells sorted from blood, taken in a trial of the OX40 agonist ivuxolimab. The V call is TRBV19, the J call TRBJ2-3, with D tentatively TRBD1 or TRBD2 (5 bases each). The chain's CDR3 is CASAEGTTQYF. The CDR3 DNA sequence: TGTGCCAGTGCCGAAGGGACTACGCAGTATTTT.